The next 30 T cell receptor gamma chains were all read from a single sample in a study of intestinal T cells in coeliac disease. Using approximately 0.2 ug of biopsy DNA, TRG was amplified with LymphoTrack primers. TCRdb re-called the multiplex PCR reads via CATT. The sample gives thousands of gamma-chain clones, 40% to 55% of which show up once; approximately 5.1% is in the top ten. For each case, the template was genomic DNA from ten roughly 5-µm formalin-fixed paraffin-embedded scrolls. Input material: a duodenal biopsy. The receptors shown here come from a human donor with celiac disease.

This clone was picked up a small number of times. The sample has other DNA sequences that encode this CDR3 too. The rearrangement links TRGV8 to TRGJ1 or TRGJ2. The CDR3 runs to 13 residues. Germline trimming cut 1 base from V and 2 bases from J; bases unmatched to any gene: 2. Germline loops: CDR1 VENAVY, CDR2 YDSYNSRV. The CDR3 loop is CATWDRDYYKKLF. CDR3 nucleotide sequence: TGTGCCACCTGGGATAGAGATTATTATAAGAAACTCTTT.

About this clone: A much larger clone differs by one base, so this may be a read error. This sequence joins TRGV4 and TRGJ1 or TRGJ2. Germline loops: CDR1 EGSTGY, CDR2 YDSYTSSV. The CDR3 consists of 18 residues. Written as DNA, the CDR3 is TGTGCCGCCTGGGACGGTTTAGCCGAAACGCAGAATTATTATAAGAAACTCTTT. Translating gives CAAWDGLAETQNYYKKLF.

This chain connects TRGV8 to TRGJP2. CDR1 and CDR2 from the germline V gene are VENAVY and YDSYNSRV. The CDR3 loop spans 17 amino acids. The junction had 14 bases not matched to a gene; V was cut back by 5 bases and J by 2 bases. As DNA, the CDR3 is TGTGCCACCTGGGGGGCTCTGGAGGGAAGTAGTGATTGGATCAAGACGTTT. This gives the protein CATWGALEGSSDWIKTF.

This clone was seen a handful of times. The rearrangement uses TRGV8 and TRGJP2. The V gene's germline CDR1 is VENAVY and CDR2 YDSYNSRV. The CDR3 runs to 18 residues. V lost 0 bases and J lost 3; bases outside the gene matches: 13. The CDR3 is CATWDRPTSSRSDWIKTF. The CDR3 bases are TGTGCCACCTGGGATAGGCCAACATCTTCCCGTAGTGATTGGATCAAGACGTTT.

The chain is built from TRGV2 and TRGJP2. Germline CDR1 EGSNGY, CDR2 YDSYNSKV. V was clipped by 4 bases and J by 2 bases; unmatched bases: 7. The CDR3 extends over 15 amino acids. This CDR3 is CATWEAGSSDWIKTF. As DNA, the CDR3 is TGTGCCACCTGGGAGGCCGGGAGTAGTGATTGGATCAAGACGTTT.

A few counts support this clone. The gene calls are TRGV8 and TRGJ1 or TRGJ2. The length of the CDR3 is 12 residues. Losses at the gene ends were 2 bases for V and 7 bases for J; bases not matched to a gene: 5. From germline, CDR1 is VENAVY and CDR2 YDSYNSRV. The CDR3 region has the DNA TGTGCCACCTGGGATATCGGATATAAGAAACTCTTT. Translated, it gives CATWDIGYKKLF.

V gene TRGV10 combines with J gene TRGJ1 or TRGJ2. TRGV10 is designated an ORF whose function remains uncertain. The CDR3 spans 14 residues. The V gene end was trimmed by 8 bases and the J gene end by 2 bases; junction bases not matched to a gene: 10. CDR3 bases: TGTGCTGCGTGGGATTATCCCTATTATTATAAGAAACTCTTT. It codes for CAAWDYPYYYKKLF.

The chain couples TRGV2 to TRGJP2. V was pared by 0 bases and J by 3 bases, with 22 bases of the junction left unmatched. CDR1 is EGSNGY, CDR2 YDSYNSKV, per germline. This CDR3 comprises 21 residues. CDR3 residues: CATWDGPPGFGFGRSDWIKTF. Here the CDR3 DNA reads TGTGCCACCTGGGACGGGCCTCCAGGGTTCGGGTTCGGGCGTAGTGATTGGATCAAGACGTTT.

Concerning this clone itself: One end of the junction varies from germline; a read error may be responsible. The chain couples TRGV9 to TRGJ1 or TRGJ2. Germline CDR1 reads GITISATS; CDR2 reads ISYDGTV (reference sequence). The CDR3 extends over 14 amino acids. The CDR3, as DNA: TGTGCCTTGTGGGGGGTGCTTATCCCCTCGGGGAAACTCTTT. Amino acids: CALWGVLIPSGKLF.

In its sample, this clone was seen once. The V call is TRGV2, the J call TRGJ1 or TRGJ2. Germline V gene lookup returns CDR1 EGSNGY and CDR2 YDSYNSKV. The V gene end was trimmed by 0 bases and the J gene end by 6 bases; junction bases not matched to a gene: 14. The CDR3 consists of 16 residues. The CDR3 sequence is CATWDGGERISYKKLF. In DNA, the CDR3 is TGTGCCACCTGGGACGGGGGGGAGCGAATTAGTTATAAGAAACTCTTT.

J is TRGJ1 or TRGJ2 and V is TRGV4. Germline CDR1 EGSTGY, CDR2 YDSYTSSV. The CDR3 extends over 10 amino acids. Trimming cost V 3 bases and J 10 bases; bases outside gene matches: 3. The CDR3 nucleotides read TGTGCCACCTGGGATTGGAAGAAACTCTTT. Encoded protein: CATWDWKKLF.

A word on this clone: One junction end disagrees with the germline gene, perhaps due to a read error. The V and J genes are TRGV2 and TRGJ1 or TRGJ2. This CDR3 region has 14 residues. In germline, CDR1 is EGSNGY, CDR2 YDSYNSKV. The CDR3: CAPGTRVNYYKKLF. CDR3 bases: TGCGCACCTGGGACGCGCGTGAATTATTATAAGAAACTCTTT.

This rearrangement joins TRGV2 to TRGJ1 or TRGJ2. Germline assignment: CDR1 EGSNGY and CDR2 YDSYNSKV. The CDR3 has 14 amino acids. V lost 0 bases to trimming and J lost 3 bases; unmatched junction nucleotides: 5. Here the CDR3 reads CATWDGASYYKKLF. CDR3 sequence (DNA): TGTGCCACCTGGGACGGGGCATCTTATTATAAGAAACTCTTT.

A note on this clone: This sequence may be a read error, since a much larger clone differs from it by one base. The chain links TRGV4 to TRGJP2. Germline-derived CDR1 and CDR2 are EGSTGY and YDSYTSSV. CDR3 length equals 19 residues. The J segment lost 0 bases and the V segment lost 1 base, leaving 14 bases of the junction unmatched. The CDR3 spells CATWDGPMRGYSSDWIKTF. Here the CDR3 DNA reads TGTGCCACCTGGGATGGCCCAATGCGGGGATATAGTAGTGATTGGATCAAGACGTTT.

V usage is TRGV5 and J usage is TRGJ1 or TRGJ2. V dropped 0 bases and J dropped 16; count of bases not matched to a gene: 3. This CDR3 spans 9 amino acids. Germline assignment: CDR1 VINAFY and CDR2 YDVSNSKD. Here the CDR3 reads CATWDRGLF. The CDR3 DNA follows: TGTGCCACCTGGGACAGGGGCCTCTTT.

This clone was detected a few times. The chain combines TRGV2 with TRGJ1 or TRGJ2. This CDR3 contains 14 residues. The V segment lost 0 bases and the J segment 6 bases; nucleotides outside the gene matches: 8. The germline V gene has CDR1 EGSNGY and CDR2 YDSYNSKV. CDR3 protein: CATWDGPVGYKKLF. Written as DNA, the CDR3 is TGTGCCACCTGGGACGGGCCGGTTGGTTATAAGAAACTCTTT.

The chain recombines TRGV2 with TRGJ1 or TRGJ2. With V trimmed by 0 bases and J by 3 bases, 5 bases remained unmatched. This CDR3 has 14 residues. The germline gives CDR1 EGSNGY, CDR2 YDSYNSKV. CDR3 in DNA: TGTGCCACCTGGGACGGGGCTCTTTATTATAAGAAACTCTTT. Protein: CATWDGALYYKKLF.

The chain carries TRGV8 and TRGJ1 or TRGJ2. Germline V gives CDR1 VENAVY, CDR2 YDSYNSRV. This CDR3 comprises 11 residues. V lost 5 bases, J lost 5 bases, and 3 bases stayed unmatched. CDR3 amino acids: CATWAHYKKLF. As DNA, the CDR3 is TGTGCCACCTGGGCCCATTATAAGAAACTCTTT.

By sample fraction, this clone is large. This chain links TRGV10 with TRGJP2. TRGV10 is placed among ORFs of uncertain function. V shed 11 bases and J 12 bases; nucleotides not matched to a gene: 22. The CDR3 consists of 15 residues. CDR3 nucleotides: TGTGCTGCGGCTCGAGTGCCGAGTGGGAGTAGGATCAAGACGTTT. It specifies CAAARVPSGSRIKTF.

In this sample, this clone turned up once. DNA of the CDR3: TGTGCCACCTGGGATCCCCGGGGTTATTATAAGAAACTCTTT. This gives the protein CATWDPRGYYKKLF. V gene TRGV4 combines with J gene TRGJ1 or TRGJ2. Germline loops: CDR1 EGSTGY, CDR2 YDSYTSSV. The CDR3 totals 14 residues. Trimming removed 3 bases from V and 3 bases from J; junction bases left unmatched: 8.

V and J are TRGV5 and TRGJ1 or TRGJ2. Trimming took 3 bases from V and 3 from J; bases not matched to a gene: 8. The CDR3 has 14 residues. CDR1 and CDR2 from the germline V gene are VINAFY and YDVSNSKD. DNA for the CDR3: TGTGCCACCTGGGACCGAGATCCTTATTATAAGAAACTCTTT. It translates to CATWDRDPYYKKLF.

This clone was counted between two and nine times. The chain links TRGV9 to TRGJ1 or TRGJ2. The V segment lost 2 bases and the J segment 9 bases; nucleotides outside the gene matches: 4. Per germline, CDR1 GITISATS and CDR2 ISYDGTV (reference sequence). The CDR3 is 11 amino acids. The chain's CDR3 is CALWEGIKKLF. CDR3 sequence (DNA): TGTGCCTTGTGGGAGGGGATTAAGAAACTCTTT.

The chain recombines TRGV3 with TRGJ1 or TRGJ2. The CDR3 is made up of 12 amino acids. The V and J ends lost 0 bases and 11 bases, in that order; junction bases with no gene match: 7. CDR1 and CDR2 (germline): VTNTFY, YDVSTARD (reference sequence). The CDR3 sequence is CATWDRLTEKLF. The CDR3 bases are TGTGCCACCTGGGACAGGCTAACAGAGAAACTCTTT.

The chain employs TRGV8 and TRGJ1 or TRGJ2. This CDR3 has 14 amino acids. CDR1 and CDR2 (germline): VENAVY, YDSYNSRV. V trimming: 1 base; J trimming: 4 bases; junction bases outside the gene matches: 7. The CDR3 nucleotides read TGTGCCACCTGGGATAGTCCCTCATATTATAAGAAACTCTTT. Its translation is CATWDSPSYYKKLF.

V and J are TRGV8 and TRGJP1. The CDR3 covers 15 residues. Trimming at V came to 3 bases and at J to 4 bases, leaving 8 bases not matched to a gene. From germline, CDR1 is VENAVY and CDR2 YDSYNSRV. CDR3 region: CATWDGHGTGWFKIF. CDR3 in DNA: TGTGCCACCTGGGATGGGCATGGCACTGGTTGGTTCAAGATATTT.

This clone was counted between two and nine times. This chain uses TRGV3 with TRGJ1 or TRGJ2. The CDR3 sequence is 11 residues long. The V gene's germline CDR1 is VTNTFY and CDR2 YDVSTARD (reference sequence). Unmatched junction bases numbered 2, after V lost 6 bases and J lost 3 bases. The CDR3 coding sequence is TGTGCCACCTGGACTTATTATAAGAAACTCTTT. Translation: CATWTYYKKLF.

The gene calls are TRGV8 and TRGJ1 or TRGJ2. CDR1 and CDR2 from the germline V gene are VENAVY and YDSYNSRV. There are 15 residues in the CDR3. V dropped 0 bases and J dropped 7; count of bases not matched to a gene: 12. CDR3 coding DNA: TGTGCCACCTGGGATAGGCCGCCTATGGGGTATAAGAAACTCTTT. As protein: CATWDRPPMGYKKLF.

Worth noting for this clone: A much more abundant neighbour one base away suggests this may be a read error. This chain connects TRGV5 to TRGJ1 or TRGJ2. Trimming at V came to 0 bases and at J to 11 bases, leaving 13 bases not matched to a gene. Per the germline V gene, CDR1 is VINAFY and CDR2 is YDVSNSKD. The CDR3 sequence is 14 residues long. CDR3 in DNA: TGTGCCACCTGGGACAGGCGTAAGGAGAGCGAGAAACTCTTT. Residues: CATWDRRKESEKLF.

The chain couples TRGV8 to TRGJ1 or TRGJ2. The CDR3 extends over 14 amino acids. J lost 2 bases, V lost 2 bases, and 6 bases had no gene match. Germline CDR1 and CDR2: VENAVY and YDSYNSRV. The CDR3 DNA reads TGTGCCACCTGGGATACGGTACATTATTATAAGAAACTCTTT. Translated, it gives CATWDTVHYYKKLF.

V is TRGV10 and J is TRGJ1 or TRGJ2. TRGV10 has ORF status, its function being uncertain. V shed 8 bases and J 2 bases; nucleotides not matched to a gene: 34. The CDR3 has 22 residues. The chain's CDR3 is CAAWDSGPSGVLGGGDYYKKLF. The CDR3 DNA reads TGTGCTGCGTGGGATTCCGGGCCATCGGGGGTGCTGGGGGGGGGGGATTATTATAAGAAACTCTTT.